The 26 T cell receptor beta chains in this list originate from one sample, sequenced in a study of beta chain features in type 1 diabetes. Of the isolated RNA, all was reverse transcribed, and so the sequenced material was expressed TCRB transcripts. Sequencing used immunoSEQ multiplex PCR; TCRdb keeps in-frame clones, though not all of them. The sample carries 900,000 or so clones, roughly 15% recorded once. Material for sequencing was naive CD4+ T cells from blood. Source of these receptors: a woman between 18 and 30 years old in good health.

There are a few counts of this clone. The chain recombines TRBV18 with TRBJ2-1; either TRBD1 or TRBD2 may fit D (5 bases each). V was trimmed by 3 bases and J by 0 bases, leaving 12 bases between them. CDR1 and CDR2 from the germline V gene are KGHSH and LQKENI. This CDR3 region has 16 residues. CDR3 DNA: TGTGCCAGCTCACCCTACTGGGACCCCTCCTACAATGAGCAGTTCTTC. Translating it yields CASSPYWDPSYNEQFF.

This clone was observed a handful of times. A read error may account for a junction end that differs from germline. The V gene is TRBV18, the J gene TRBJ2-4; D is possibly TRBD1 (6 bases). This CDR3 is 15 amino acids long. Germline-derived CDR1 and CDR2 are KGHSH and LQKENI. The CDR3 is CASSPRGSTENFQYF. CDR3 sequence (DNA): TGTGCCAGCTCACCCAGGGGCTCTACCGAAAACTTTCAGTACTTC.

This clone has a handful of counts. This chain links TRBV14 with TRBJ1-5, with D perhaps TRBD1 (6 bases). V was cut by 0 bases and J by 4 bases, with 19 bases left in between. The CDR3 runs 18 residues. Per the germline V gene, CDR1 is SGHDN and CDR2 is FVKESK. CDR3 sequence: CASSQDKSRGCINQPQHF. DNA of the CDR3: TGTGCCAGCAGCCAAGACAAGTCCAGGGGATGTATTAATCAGCCCCAGCATTTT. Based on the CDR3 plus reference TRBV14 and TRBJ1-5, the full variable domain is EAGVTQFPSHSVIEKGQTVTLRCDPISGHDNLYWYRRVMGKEIKFLLHFVKESKQDESGMPNNRFLAERTGGTYSTLKVQPAELEDSGVYFCASSQDKSRGCINQPQHFGDGTRLSIL.

The chain is built from TRBV7-9 and TRBJ2-7, with 11 bases lining up with TRBD2. The germline CDR1 and CDR2 sequences are SEHNR and FQNEAQ (reference sequence). Losses at the gene ends were 5 bases for V and 1 base for J; bases not matched to a gene: 13. This CDR3 has 18 residues. This CDR3 is CASSPRRLAGGNSYEQYF. DNA of the CDR3: TGTGCCAGCAGCCCGCGGCGTCTAGCGGGAGGAAATTCCTACGAGCAGTACTTC.

CDR3 DNA: TGTGCCATCAGTGAGTACCGGCTAGCCAGGGAGCAGTACTTC. It specifies CAISEYRLAREQYF. V is TRBV10-3 and J is TRBJ2-7; weak D call: TRBD2 (5 bases). Per germline, CDR1 ENHRY and CDR2 SYGVKD. The CDR3 length is 14 residues. The germline V and J ends were trimmed by 1 base and 7 bases, with 14 bases remaining between them.

This clone was seen more than once but under ten times. The chain uses TRBV6-6 and TRBJ1-2, with a tentative D call TRBD1 (5 bases). The ends were cut back, 2 bases at V and 4 bases at J, with 11 bases in the middle. This CDR3 has 14 residues. The germline gives CDR1 MNHNY, CDR2 SVGAGI (reference sequence). CDR3 amino acids: CASSYSRTFYGYTF. The CDR3 bases are TGTGCCAGCAGTTACAGTAGGACATTCTATGGCTACACCTTC.

V gene TRBV5-1 combines with J gene TRBJ1-1; D unresolved. The CDR3 spans 18 residues. Germline CDR1 reads SGHRS; CDR2 reads YFSETQ. The V and J ends lost 0 bases and 0 bases respectively, with 18 bases between them. CDR3 protein: CASSLGWASHAMNTEAFF. CDR3 coding DNA: TGCGCCAGCAGCTTGGGATGGGCTAGCCATGCTATGAACACTGAAGCTTTCTTT.

This clone was counted a few times. This rearrangement joins TRBV2 to TRBJ2-7, with no clear D. Germline CDR1 is SNHLY and CDR2 is FYNNEI. The V end lost 2 bases, the J end lost 0 bases, and 8 bases lay between the germline ends. The CDR3 contains 14 residues. The CDR3 region has the DNA TGTGCCAGCAGTGAACAAAGAATCTCCTACGAGCAGTACTTC. Amino acids: CASSEQRISYEQYF.

CDR3: CASSVGASGTYEQYF. In DNA, the CDR3 is TGTGCCAGCAGTGTCGGGGCTAGCGGAACATACGAGCAGTACTTC. The chain carries TRBV7-6 and TRBJ2-7; 7 bases are a match to TRBD2. The germline V gene encodes CDR1 SGHVS and CDR2 FNYEAQ. Trimming removed 6 bases from V and 4 bases from J; junction bases left unmatched: 12. The CDR3 length is 15 residues. Filled out from reference TRBV7-6 and TRBJ2-7, the complete variable domain reads GAGVSQSPRYKVTKRGQDVALRCDPISGHVSLYWYRQALGQGPEFLTYFNYEAQQDKSGLPNDRFSAERPEGSISTLTIQRTEQRDSAMYRCASSVGASGTYEQYFGPGTRLTVT.

J is TRBJ1-4 and V is TRBV18; possibly TRBD1 for D (5 bases). This CDR3 comprises 15 residues. Germline CDR1 reads KGHSH; CDR2 reads LQKENI. The V end was cut by 5 bases, the J end by 8 bases, with 18 bases between. CDR3 residues: CASSTPRGAAEKLFF. The CDR3 nucleotides are TGTGCCAGCTCAACGCCCCGGGGCGCGGCAGAAAAACTGTTTTTT.

This clone was recorded many times. The rearrangement links TRBV18 to TRBJ2-2, with no clear D. The CDR3 loop spans 13 amino acids. The V and J ends lost 3 bases and 1 base respectively, with 3 bases between them. Germline values: CDR1 KGHSH, CDR2 LQKENI. Written as DNA, the CDR3 is TGTGCCAGCTCACCGAAGAACACCGGGGAGCTGTTTTTT. The encoded protein is CASSPKNTGELFF.

This clone was observed a few times. CDR3 DNA sequence: TGTGCCAGCAGCCCCGGGGACAGGGGGCATGGCTACACCTTC. This translates into CASSPGDRGHGYTF. V usage is TRBV5-4 and J usage is TRBJ1-2, with TRBD1 matching 12 bases. The junction had 4 bases not matched to a gene; V was cut back by 4 bases and J by 6 bases. Germline V lookup: CDR1 SGHNT, CDR2 YYREEE (reference sequence). This CDR3 is 14 amino acids long. The full variable domain, its missing parts supplied by reference TRBV5-4 and TRBJ1-2, is ETGVTQSPTHLIKTRGQQVTLRCSSQSGHNTVSWYQQALGQGPQFIFQYYREEENGRGNFPPRFSGLQFPNYSSELNVNALELDDSALYLCASSPGDRGHGYTFGSGTRLTVV.

J is TRBJ2-1 and V is TRBV9, with D tentatively TRBD2 (7 bases). The V gene lost 3 bases and the J gene lost 3 bases, with 13 bases spanning the gap. CDR3 length: 15 amino acids. The germline gives CDR1 SGDLS, CDR2 YYNGEE. In DNA, the CDR3 is TGTGCCAGCAGCGAGAGGGGGGAGGGCTACAATGAGCAGTTCTTC. Protein sequence: CASSERGEGYNEQFF.

This clone has more than one count but fewer than ten. The chain recombines TRBV5-6 with TRBJ1-1; D is possibly TRBD1 (5 bases). The CDR3 extends over 14 amino acids. Trimming pared 3 bases from V and 1 base from J, leaving 10 bases between. Looked up from germline, CDR1 is SGHDT and CDR2 is YYEEEE. This CDR3 reads CASSWRDGNTEAFF. CDR3 in DNA: TGTGCCAGCAGCTGGCGGGACGGGAACACTGAAGCTTTCTTT.

The genes are TRBV10-2 and TRBJ2-5; 12 positions agree with TRBD1. Germline V gives CDR1 WSHSY, CDR2 SAAADI. CDR3 length: 16 residues. Trimming removed 6 bases from V and 5 bases from J; junction bases left unmatched: 10. The CDR3 loop is CASRVSGTGGGETQYF. CDR3 nucleotide sequence: TGCGCCAGCAGGGTATCCGGGACAGGGGGCGGTGAGACCCAGTACTTC.

This chain joins TRBV7-6 and TRBJ1-5; unclear D gene. The CDR3 has 13 amino acids. The germline V and J ends were trimmed by 5 bases and 7 bases, with 12 bases remaining between them. Germline V gene data show CDR1 as SGHVS and CDR2 as FNYEAQ. The CDR3 loop reads CASSPYPGQPQHF. CDR3 sequence (DNA): TGTGCCAGCAGCCCCTATCCAGGACAGCCCCAGCATTTT.

This clone was detected ten times or more. The rearrangement uses TRBV7-9 and TRBJ1-3, with D unresolved. Germline loops: CDR1 SEHNR, CDR2 FQNEAQ (reference sequence). This CDR3 has 12 residues. The V end lost 2 bases, the J end lost 4 bases, and 3 bases lay between the germline ends. The CDR3 loop is CASSLLGNTIYF. The CDR3 nucleotides are TGTGCCAGCAGCTTACTGGGAAACACCATATATTTT.

This clone showed up just a few times. The rearrangement joins TRBV6-6 to TRBJ2-5; D is perhaps TRBD2 (6 bases). V dropped 4 bases and J dropped 4 bases, with 13 bases sitting between them. CDR1 MNHNY and CDR2 SVGAGI come from the germline V gene (reference sequence). The CDR3 loop spans 14 amino acids. This CDR3 is CASSSGVAGETQYF. The CDR3 nucleotides are TGTGCCAGCAGTTCGGGGGTGGCAGGAGAGACCCAGTACTTC.

This chain uses TRBV14 with TRBJ2-5; D call uncertain. Per the germline V gene, CDR1 is SGHDN and CDR2 is FVKESK. The CDR3 spans 15 residues. The germline V and J ends were trimmed by 2 bases and 0 bases, with 10 bases remaining between them. The CDR3 loop reads CASSQPQANQETQYF. CDR3 coding DNA: TGTGCCAGCAGCCAACCTCAGGCGAACCAAGAGACCCAGTACTTC.

The rearrangement links TRBV13 to TRBJ1-2; D is uncertain. The V and J ends lost 5 bases and 4 bases respectively, with 14 bases between them. This CDR3 region has 14 residues. Germline CDR1 and CDR2: PRHDT and FYEKMQ (reference sequence). The CDR3 region is CASSPPKRGYGYTF. The DNA for the CDR3 is TGTGCCAGCAGCCCTCCGAAGAGAGGCTATGGCTACACCTTC.

The gene calls are TRBV2 and TRBJ2-7; tentatively, D is TRBD1 (6 bases). The CDR3 covers 15 residues. V lost 0 bases to trimming and J lost 5 bases, with 14 bases between them. Germline lookup yields CDR1 SNHLY and CDR2 FYNNEI. Here the CDR3 DNA reads TGTGCCAGCAGTGAAGCGGGCAGGGGTGGGCACGAGCAGTACTTC. This translates into CASSEAGRGGHEQYF.

This clone was observed a few times. The chain recombines TRBV18 with TRBJ1-2; D gene uncertain. Trimming removed 2 bases from V and 8 bases from J, with 15 bases in between. This CDR3 comprises 14 residues. CDR1 is KGHSH and CDR2 is LQKENI in the germline V gene. The CDR3 DNA is TGTGCCAGCTCACCAGTAGGAACCGCGGAAGGCTACACCTTC. Translation gives CASSPVGTAEGYTF.

The chain combines TRBV28 with TRBJ1-1; D call uncertain. The germline CDR1 and CDR2 sequences are MDHEN and SYDVKM. The CDR3 length is 15 residues. V lost 8 bases and J 9 bases, leaving 25 bases between the germline ends. The CDR3 DNA follows: TGTGCCAGCGCGGACCCATCAATTAACGCCAAGAAAGCTTTCTTT. It yields the protein CASADPSINAKKAFF.

The J gene is TRBJ2-7, the V gene TRBV9; D is uncertain. Germline-derived CDR1 and CDR2 are SGDLS and YYNGEE. This CDR3 has 15 amino acids. Trimming cost V 0 bases and J 4 bases, with 14 bases left between them. CDR3 sequence: CASSVGGGNVYEQYF. CDR3 DNA sequence: TGTGCCAGCAGCGTAGGCGGCGGAAACGTGTACGAGCAGTACTTC.

The table lists this clone with a few counts. The chain combines TRBV28 with TRBJ2-1, with TRBD2 matching 10 bases. Germline values: CDR1 MDHEN, CDR2 SYDVKM. This CDR3 spans 16 amino acids. V dropped 7 bases and J dropped 6; count of bases not matched to a gene: 12. This CDR3 reads CASTWAGTSVFNEQFF. The CDR3 DNA sequence: TGTGCCAGCACGTGGGCCGGGACTAGCGTTTTCAATGAGCAGTTCTTC.

The chain uses TRBV7-9 and TRBJ1-2, with a tentative D call TRBD1 (5 bases). The CDR3 is 11 residues long. The germline V gene has CDR1 SEHNR and CDR2 FQNEAQ (reference sequence). V lost 5 bases and J lost 8, with 9 bases in between. The CDR3 reads CASSPGTGYTF. The CDR3 region has the DNA TGTGCCAGCAGCCCCGGGACCGGCTACACCTTC. Full variable domain (rest looked up from reference TRBV7-9 and TRBJ1-2): DTGVSQNPRHKITKRGQNVTFRCDPISEHNRLYWYRQTLGQGPEFLTYFQNEAQLEKSRLLSDRFSAERPKGSFSTLEIQRTEQGDSAMYLCASSPGTGYTFGSGTRLTVV.